The 22 T cell receptor beta chains given below trace back to one sample, sequenced in a study of T cells in Graves' hyperthyroidism and ophthalmopathy. The source material, RNA transcripts, was used to amplify TCR beta CDR3 regions. HTBI primers drove first-round RT-PCR of the TCR CDR3. MiXCR, applied by TCRdb to the multiplex PCR reads, yields one record per CDR3 protein. The sample holds under 650,000 distinct CDR3 sequences, 15% to 20% seen once. What was sequenced was blood. The receptors originated from a woman between 25 and 40 years old with Graves' hyperthyroidism.

V is TRBV5-8 and J is TRBJ1-6; D gene ambiguous. The CDR3 is made up of 13 amino acids. Trimming took off 5 bases at V and 7 bases at J, with 10 bases between the two ends. Germline V gene lookup returns CDR1 SGHTS and CDR2 YDEGEE. Here the CDR3 reads CASRTSANSPLHF. CDR3 nucleotide sequence: TGTGCCAGCAGGACTTCTGCGAATTCACCCCTCCACTTT.

The chain couples TRBV28 to TRBJ1-5, with 8 bases identical to TRBD1. The CDR3 consists of 15 residues. Trimming at V came to 7 bases and at J to 3 bases, leaving 8 bases not matched to a gene. Germline V lookup: CDR1 MDHEN, CDR2 SYDVKM. As DNA, the CDR3 is TGTGCCAGCAACCTACAGGGGGGTAACAATCAGCCCCAGCATTTT. It encodes CASNLQGGNNQPQHF.

This clonotype was seen repeatedly, ten times or more. This chain uses TRBV28 with TRBJ2-5, with D unclear. CDR1 is MDHEN, CDR2 SYDVKM, per germline. V shed 3 bases and J shed 1 base, with 9 bases lying between them. This CDR3 is built from 14 residues. The CDR3 here is CASSLWSLQETQYF. In nucleotides, the CDR3 is TGTGCCAGCAGTTTGTGGAGCCTCCAAGAGACCCAGTACTTC.

V usage is TRBV28 and J usage is TRBJ1-6; 9 bases align to TRBD1. The CDR3 is 15 residues long. CDR1 is MDHEN, CDR2 SYDVKM, per germline. V gave up 7 bases and J gave up 5 bases; unmatched junction bases: 6. CDR3 region: CASKRQGVNNSPLHF. The CDR3 bases are TGTGCCAGCAAGAGACAGGGGGTGAATAATTCACCCCTCCACTTT. Complete variable domain (other parts from reference TRBV28 and TRBJ1-6): DVKVTQSSRYLVKRTGEKVFLECVQDMDHENMFWYRQDPGLGLRLIYFSYDVKMKEKGDIPEGYSVSREKKERFSLILESASTNQTSMYLCASKRQGVNNSPLHFGNGTRLTVT.

About this clonotype itself: A much larger clone differs by one base, so this may be a read error. V usage is TRBV6-2 or TRBV6-3 and J usage is TRBJ2-7; D might be TRBD2 (6 bases). V was shortened by 0 bases and J by 5 bases, with 23 bases between the two germline ends. CDR3 length equals 18 residues. Germline V gives CDR1 MNHEY, CDR2 SVGEGT. Here the CDR3 reads CASSYSRLSGHTVDEQYF. The CDR3 DNA sequence: TGTGCCAGCAGTTACTCGAGGTTAAGCGGGCATACCGTCGACGAGCAGTACTTC.

This clonotype occurred a few times. Because the CDR3 is missing its conserved closing phenylalanine or tryptophan, this is likely a read error. The chain carries TRBV20-1 and TRBJ1-5; 7 bases align to TRBD1. The CDR3 runs to 14 residues. V lost 5 bases, J lost 4 bases, and 8 bases stayed unmatched. CDR1 DFQATT and CDR2 SNEGSKA come from the germline V gene (reference sequence). CDR3 in DNA: TGCAGTGCTGTGCCAGGGGGTAGGAATCAGCCCCAGCATTCT. The encoded protein is CSAVPGGRNQPQHS.

This clonotype was seen repeatedly, ten times or more. This chain connects TRBV5-1 to TRBJ1-1, with a weak D call TRBD1 (6 bases). Trimming pared 5 bases from V and 2 bases from J, leaving 13 bases between. The germline V gene encodes CDR1 SGHRS and CDR2 YFSETQ. CDR3 length: 14 amino acids. CDR3 protein: CASSADSFNTEAFF. CDR3 nucleotides: TGCGCCAGCAGTGCGGACAGTTTCAACACTGAAGCTTTCTTT.

This clonotype was detected only a few times. The chain links TRBV2 to TRBJ1-3; TRBD1 is a possible D gene (6 bases). The V and J ends lost 7 bases and 4 bases respectively, with 17 bases between them. CDR1 is SNHLY and CDR2 is FYNNEI in the germline V gene. This CDR3 comprises 15 residues. CDR3 sequence reads: CASTGAKGGGNTIYF. The CDR3 region has the DNA TGTGCCAGCACCGGAGCGAAGGGGGGAGGAAACACCATATATTTT.

This clonotype has at least ten counts. The rearrangement joins TRBV6-1 to TRBJ1-5; weak D call: TRBD1 (5 bases). Trimming took 5 bases from V and 0 from J, leaving 14 bases between them. This CDR3 spans 16 amino acids. Looked up from germline, CDR1 is MNHNS and CDR2 is SASEGT. The CDR3 protein is CASSLGHRYSNQPQHF. The CDR3 DNA reads as TGTGCCAGCAGTTTAGGACATCGTTATAGCAATCAGCCCCAGCATTTT.

The chain combines TRBV20-1 with TRBJ2-6, with 7 nucleotides matching TRBD2. CDR3 length: 16 amino acids. Trimming removed 6 bases from V and 0 bases from J; junction bases left unmatched: 8. Germline loops: CDR1 DFQATT, CDR2 SNEGSKA (reference sequence). The CDR3 DNA follows: TGCAGTGCCTGGGGGGGGTTCCGCTCTGGGGCCAACGTCCTGACTTTC. It specifies CSAWGGFRSGANVLTF.

This clonotype was seen many times. The V and J genes are TRBV2 and TRBJ2-1; 9 positions agree with TRBD2. The CDR3 is 15 amino acids. V was clipped by 4 bases and J by 2 bases; unmatched bases: 3. Germline CDR1 is SNHLY and CDR2 is FYNNEI. The CDR3 DNA follows: TGTGCCAGCAGTGTTAGCGGGAGAACCTACAATGAGCAGTTCTTC. This sequence encodes CASSVSGRTYNEQFF.

This clonotype was seen at least ten times. V usage is TRBV20-1 and J usage is TRBJ1-1; possible D gene TRBD1, 5 bases. Trimming cost V 5 bases and J 8 bases, with 18 bases left between them. Looked up from germline, CDR1 is DFQATT and CDR2 is SNEGSKA (reference sequence). The length of the CDR3 is 13 residues. CDR3 sequence (DNA): TGCAGTGCTGTTCCGGTCGGGGCCCAAGAAGCTTTCTTT. Its protein product is CSAVPVGAQEAFF.

In this sample, this clonotype turned up many times. V and J are TRBV20-1 and TRBJ2-7, with D possibly being TRBD1 (6 bases). Per the germline V gene, CDR1 is DFQATT and CDR2 is SNEGSKA (reference sequence). Trimming left V 1 base short and J 0 bases short, with 10 bases between. The CDR3 contains 14 residues. This CDR3 is CSARGTEFSYEQYF. The DNA for the CDR3 is TGCAGTGCTAGAGGGACAGAATTCTCCTACGAGCAGTACTTC.

This clonotype has at least ten counts. The chain carries TRBV7-2 and TRBJ2-7, with a tentative D call TRBD2 (6 bases). The CDR3 totals 14 residues. The V gene lost 0 bases and the J gene lost 3 bases, with 9 bases spanning the gap. CDR1 is SGHTA and CDR2 is FQGNSA in the germline V gene. The CDR3 loop is CASSLALAGYEQYF. CDR3 coding DNA: TGTGCCAGCAGCTTAGCACTAGCAGGCTACGAGCAGTACTTC.

Only a few counts were recorded for this clonotype. The genes are TRBV3-1 and TRBJ2-1, with D unresolved. Per the germline V gene, CDR1 is LGHDT and CDR2 is YNNKEL (reference sequence). The V and J ends lost 4 bases and 7 bases respectively, with 23 bases between them. The CDR3 extends over 17 amino acids. The CDR3 DNA reads TGTGCCAGCAGCCCGGACGCGGCTTTTCCCCTTCGGAATGAGCAGTTCTTC. Translated: CASSPDAAFPLRNEQFF.

To note about this clonotype: This may be a read error: a much more frequent sequence differs by one nucleotide. This chain connects TRBV7-3 to TRBJ2-1, with TRBD2 matching over 11 bases. CDR1 is SGHTA, CDR2 FQGTGA, per germline. J lost 1 base, V lost 5 bases, and 4 bases had no gene match. The CDR3 is 16 residues long. Here the CDR3 DNA reads TGTGCCAGCAGCGAGACTAGCGGGACATCCTACAATGAGCAGTTCTTC. Amino acids: CASSETSGTSYNEQFF.

This clonotype was seen only a few times. V and J are TRBV19 and TRBJ2-1; 11 nucleotides agree with TRBD2. This CDR3 has 17 amino acids. Germline V gene data show CDR1 as LNHDA and CDR2 as SQIVND (reference sequence). The V segment lost 7 bases and the J segment 4 bases; nucleotides outside the gene matches: 12. CDR3 region: CASKSASGRPRYNEQFF. In nucleotides, the CDR3 is TGTGCCAGTAAATCGGCTAGCGGGAGGCCCCGATACAATGAGCAGTTCTTC.

CDR3 DNA sequence: TGTGCCAGTAGTATCAGGGGGCCTAATCAGCCCCAGCATTTT. Its translation: CASSIRGPNQPQHF. This rearrangement joins TRBV19 to TRBJ1-5; 8 bases align to TRBD1. Germline loops: CDR1 LNHDA, CDR2 SQIVND (reference sequence). The CDR3 totals 14 residues. J lost 4 bases, V lost 3 bases, and 2 bases had no gene match.

This clonotype was found a few times. This rearrangement joins TRBV30 to TRBJ1-1; 8 bases align to TRBD1. The ends lost 5 bases at V and 2 bases at J; junction bases unmatched: 1. There are 12 residues in the CDR3. Per the germline V gene, CDR1 is GTSNPN and CDR2 is SVGIG (reference sequence). CDR3 protein: CAWGQGNTEAFF. CDR3 bases: TGTGCCTGGGGACAGGGAAACACTGAAGCTTTCTTT.

The chain employs TRBV7-2 and TRBJ2-3; possibly TRBD2 for D (5 bases). The germline V and J ends were trimmed by 5 bases and 5 bases, with 17 bases remaining between them. The CDR3 runs 15 residues. From germline, CDR1 is SGHTA and CDR2 FQGNSA. The CDR3 region has the DNA TGTGCCAGCAGCCTAGTTTCGGGGAGAGGAGATACGCAGTATTTT. Protein sequence: CASSLVSGRGDTQYF.

This clonotype has a handful of counts. The V and J genes are TRBV29-1 and TRBJ2-6, with unresolved D. CDR3 length equals 16 residues. Trimming removed 0 bases from V and 0 bases from J, with 9 bases in between. Germline-derived CDR1 and CDR2 are SQVTM and ANQGSEA. The CDR3: CSVEELRSSGANVLTF. CDR3 DNA: TGCAGCGTTGAAGAGCTACGGTCCTCTGGGGCCAACGTCCTGACTTTC.

This clonotype was seen only a few times. This chain uses TRBV6-2 or TRBV6-3 with TRBJ2-5; 8 bases line up with TRBD1. CDR1 MNHEY and CDR2 SVGEGT come from the germline V gene. The CDR3 consists of 19 residues. Unmatched junction bases numbered 16, after V lost 0 bases and J lost 4 bases. CDR3 in amino acids: CASSYSNLAGGAGRETQYF. The DNA of the CDR3 is TGTGCCAGCAGTTACTCGAATTTGGCAGGGGGCGCAGGTCGAGAGACCCAGTACTTC.